This T cell receptor beta chain is drawn from a study of T cell responses to AZD1222 COVID-19 vaccine. Notes on the study in general: Only 5 or 6 individuals given AZD1222 were seropositive at baseline. CD4 TCRs covered the whole spike, strongest at regions 160-218 and 743-854. Repertoires were obtained solely post-peak T cell response. Spike-specific TCR breadth and depth rose after two AZD1222 doses.

About this clone itself: The antigen is unknown.

Using immunoSEQ multiplex PCR, the repertoire was profiled, and TCRdb retains in-frame clones only, with some absent. The sample has roughly 80,000 clones; roughly 90% are singletons. CDR3 length equals 13 residues. V was trimmed by 10 bases and J by 4 bases, leaving 16 bases between them. Germline loops: CDR1 ENHRY, CDR2 SYGVKD. The source material was peripheral blood, sampled on day 0 of MenACWY control vaccination. This clonotype was sampled from an adult in good health. The chain employs TRBV10-3 and TRBJ1-2; D is possibly TRBD1 (6 bases). CDR3 region: CATSDSLGYGYTF. The CDR3, as DNA: TGTGCCACCTCGGACAGCTTGGGCTATGGCTACACCTTC.